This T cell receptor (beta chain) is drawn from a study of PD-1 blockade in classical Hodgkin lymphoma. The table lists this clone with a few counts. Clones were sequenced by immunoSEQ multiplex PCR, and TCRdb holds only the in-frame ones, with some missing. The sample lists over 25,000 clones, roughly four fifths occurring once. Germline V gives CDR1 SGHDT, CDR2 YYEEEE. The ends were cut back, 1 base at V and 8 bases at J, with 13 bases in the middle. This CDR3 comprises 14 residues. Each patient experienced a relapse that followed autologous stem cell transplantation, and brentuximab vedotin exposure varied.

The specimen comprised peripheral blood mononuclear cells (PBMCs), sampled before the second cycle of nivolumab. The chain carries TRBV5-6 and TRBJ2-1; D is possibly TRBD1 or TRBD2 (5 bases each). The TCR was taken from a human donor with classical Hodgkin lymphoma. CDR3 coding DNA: TGTGCCAGCAGCTTGCTAGAGGGGTACGATGAGCAGTTCTTC. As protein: CASSLLEGYDEQFF.